A single sample is the source of the 23 T cell receptor beta chains below, sequenced in a study of PD-1 blockade in classical Hodgkin lymphoma. With no exception, relapse followed autologous stem cell transplantation in all patients, and brentuximab vedotin exposure varied. Assay used: immunoSEQ multiplex PCR; TCRdb lists only in-frame clones, some missing. This sample has fewer than 90,000 clones, with 85% to 95% found just once. This sample comprised peripheral blood mononuclear cells (PBMCs), obtained at baseline. All receptors come from a human donor with classical Hodgkin lymphoma.

The rearrangement uses TRBV30 and TRBJ2-7, with 8 bases matching TRBD1. CDR1 is GTSNPN and CDR2 is SVGIG in the germline V gene (reference sequence). After removal of 1 base from V and 0 bases from J, the junction contained 5 bases not matched to a gene. The CDR3 spans 15 residues. The CDR3 here is CAWSAWDRSSYEQYF. The CDR3 DNA follows: TGTGCCTGGAGTGCCTGGGACAGGAGCTCCTACGAGCAGTACTTC.

The chain combines TRBV5-6 with TRBJ2-3, with D uncertain. The length of the CDR3 is 14 residues. V dropped 3 bases and J dropped 5 bases, with 13 bases sitting between them. The V gene's germline CDR1 is SGHDT and CDR2 YYEEEE. CDR3 bases: TGTGCCAGCAGCTCTACCCGGGCTGGAGATACGCAGTATTTT. Translating gives CASSSTRAGDTQYF.

This chain connects TRBV11-1 to TRBJ2-5; possible D gene TRBD2, 5 bases. CDR3 size: 16 residues. Trimming removed 2 bases at V and 2 bases at J, with 15 bases between. CDR1 SGHAT and CDR2 FQDESV come from the germline V gene (reference sequence). This chain's CDR3 is CASSLHLYGVQETQYF. In DNA form, the CDR3 reads TGTGCCAGCAGCTTACACCTCTACGGGGTACAAGAGACCCAGTACTTC.

In the case of this clone: Other DNA sequences in the same sample also yield this CDR3. The rearrangement links TRBV2 to TRBJ2-5; unclear D gene. This CDR3 contains 12 residues. V was clipped by 6 bases and J by 0 bases, with 5 bases between them. CDR1 is SNHLY and CDR2 is FYNNEI in the germline V gene. DNA for the CDR3: TGTGCCAGCAGACGCGACCAAGAGACCCAGTACTTC. Translated: CASRRDQETQYF.

V is TRBV4-1 and J is TRBJ1-1; D not resolved. Germline V gives CDR1 MGHRA, CDR2 YSYEKL. Trimming cost V 1 base and J 1 base, with 7 bases left between them. The CDR3 has 14 residues. Written as DNA, the CDR3 is TGCGCCAGCAGCCAAGGAGGCGGGAACACTGAAGCTTTCTTT. Encoded protein: CASSQGGGNTEAFF.

The chain links TRBV10-3 to TRBJ2-5; D uncertain. CDR3 length equals 13 residues. Germline V CDR1 and CDR2: ENHRY, SYGVKD. The ends were cut back, 6 bases at V and 4 bases at J, with 12 bases in the middle. CDR3 region: CAISGNTRETQYF. CDR3 DNA: TGTGCCATCAGCGGTAATACAAGAGAGACCCAGTACTTC.

J is TRBJ2-3 and V is TRBV7-9; 7 positions agree with TRBD2. CDR1 is SEHNR, CDR2 FQNEAQ, per germline (reference sequence). Trimming removed 5 bases from V and 2 bases from J; junction bases left unmatched: 7. CDR3 length: 15 residues. Written as DNA, the CDR3 is TGTGCCAGCAGCATTAGCGGGCTCGTCACAGATACGCAGTATTTT. Its protein is CASSISGLVTDTQYF. The variable domain in full, with the rest retrieved from reference TRBV7-9 and TRBJ2-3, is DTGVSQNPRHKITKRGQNVTFRCDPISEHNRLYWYRQTLGQGPEFLTYFQNEAQLEKSRLLSDRFSAERPKGSFSTLEIQRTEQGDSAMYLCASSISGLVTDTQYFGPGTRLTVL.

This clone was counted once. The genes are TRBV19 and TRBJ2-2; D unresolved. The V end lost 4 bases, the J end lost 2 bases, and 17 bases lay between the germline ends. CDR1 is LNHDA and CDR2 is SQIVND in the germline V gene (reference sequence). This CDR3 has 17 residues. DNA of the CDR3: TGTGCCAGTAGTAAGGGTGTAGGGCAGACCAACACCGGGGAGCTGTTTTTT. Its protein is CASSKGVGQTNTGELFF.

The chain links TRBV11-2 to TRBJ2-3; 9 positions match TRBD2. The CDR3 contains 15 residues. Unmatched junction bases numbered 5, after V lost 5 bases and J lost 2 bases. Per germline, CDR1 SGHAT and CDR2 FQNNGV. The CDR3, as DNA: TGTGCCAGCAGCACCCTAGCGGGAAACACAGATACGCAGTATTTT. This codes for CASSTLAGNTDTQYF.

V usage is TRBV5-7 and J usage is TRBJ2-6; unclear D gene. TRBV5-7 is an ORF, with its function uncertain. There are 14 residues in the CDR3. Trimming shortened V by 2 bases and J by 2 bases, and 5 bases separated the two germline ends. The CDR3 DNA reads as TGTGCCAGCAGCTTTTATACTGGGGCCAACGTCCTGACTTTC. It codes for CASSFYTGANVLTF.

The CDR3 sequence: CASSHSPGLAIGPDTQYF. Written as DNA, the CDR3 is TGTGCCAGCAGCCACAGTCCGGGACTAGCGATCGGGCCAGATACGCAGTATTTT. This chain connects TRBV7-2 to TRBJ2-3, with 10 bases lining up with TRBD2. Germline CDR1 is SGHTA and CDR2 is FQGNSA. Trimming removed 5 bases from V and 4 bases from J; junction bases left unmatched: 15. The CDR3 is 18 residues long.

This clone was seen once. This chain uses TRBV14 with TRBJ2-5, with TRBD2 identical over 14 bases. V gave up 9 bases and J gave up 5 bases; unmatched junction bases: 17. Germline V CDR1 and CDR2: SGHDN, FVKESK. This CDR3 spans 18 amino acids. The CDR3 loop is CASRRGLAGEEVQETQYF. The CDR3 DNA reads as TGTGCCAGTCGACGGGGACTAGCGGGAGAAGAGGTTCAGGAGACCCAGTACTTC.

V is TRBV5-1 and J is TRBJ2-3; D is unclear. V was pared by 3 bases and J by 1 base, with 6 bases between. The CDR3 totals 13 residues. Germline CDR1 reads SGHRS; CDR2 reads YFSETQ. Here the CDR3 DNA reads TGCGCCAGCAGCTCGACCCGCACAGATACGCAGTATTTT. It codes for CASSSTRTDTQYF.

This chain links TRBV6-5 with TRBJ1-2; D is unclear. Germline V lookup: CDR1 MNHEY, CDR2 SVGAGI. The CDR3 extends over 16 amino acids. The V and J ends lost 4 bases and 8 bases respectively, with 23 bases between them. CDR3 sequence reads: CASSSTLGLTVYGYTF. The CDR3 DNA is TGTGCCAGCAGTTCGACCCTTGGACTGACGGTTTACGGCTACACCTTC.

CDR3 nucleotide sequence: TGTGCCAGCAGCAAACCCGGGGGGGTAATGAACACTGAAGCTTTCTTT. This encodes CASSKPGGVMNTEAFF. V usage is TRBV21-1 and J usage is TRBJ1-1. TRBV21-1 corresponds to a pseudogene. The CDR3 length is 16 residues.

The chain couples TRBV7-2 to TRBJ2-2, with D uncertain. This CDR3 is built from 13 residues. Germline CDR1 reads SGHTA; CDR2 reads FQGNSA. Trimming removed 3 bases from V and 4 bases from J, with 6 bases in between. The CDR3 region is CASSFPGTGELFF. The CDR3 nucleotides read TGTGCCAGCAGCTTCCCGGGCACCGGGGAGCTGTTTTTT.

This clone showed up just once. The chain employs TRBV29-1 and TRBJ2-7; D is ambiguous. The CDR3 runs 12 residues. Trimming shortened V by 4 bases and J by 1 base, and 8 bases separated the two germline ends. Germline CDR1 and CDR2: SQVTM and ANQGSEA. The CDR3 DNA reads TGCAGCGTTGTAAATGTGTCCTACGAGCAGTACTTC. The encoded protein is CSVVNVSYEQYF.

V and J are TRBV7-9 and TRBJ2-1; TRBD1 is a possible D gene (6 bases). In germline, CDR1 is SEHNR, CDR2 FQNEAQ (reference sequence). The CDR3 runs to 17 residues. V lost 1 base, J lost 2 bases, and 15 bases lay in between. As DNA, the CDR3 is TGTGCCAGCAGCTTAGTTGGGGGCCTTCAAACCTACAATGAGCAGTTCTTC. It codes for CASSLVGGLQTYNEQFF.

The chain couples TRBV19 to TRBJ1-4; TRBD1 agrees at 7 bases. The J segment lost 7 bases and the V segment lost 4 bases, leaving 15 bases of the junction unmatched. From germline, CDR1 is LNHDA and CDR2 SQIVND (reference sequence). The CDR3 totals 17 residues. The CDR3 coding sequence is TGTGCCAGTAGTAGAGGGGGCGCGAATCCTAATGCTGAAAAACTGTTTTTT. It yields the protein CASSRGGANPNAEKLFF.

CDR3 in DNA: TGCGCCAGCAGTTACCCCCAAGGGGGGATCACAGATACGCAGTATTTT. This sequence encodes CASSYPQGGITDTQYF. V usage is TRBV5-1 and J usage is TRBJ2-3; D may match TRBD1 or TRBD2 (6 bases each). The V end lost 5 bases, the J end lost 2 bases, and 18 bases lay between the germline ends. CDR1 is SGHRS, CDR2 YFSETQ, per germline. CDR3 length: 16 amino acids. The full variable domain, its missing parts supplied by reference TRBV5-1 and TRBJ2-3, is KAGVTQTPRYLIKTRGQQVTLSCSPISGHRSVSWYQQTPGQGLQFLFEYFSETQRNKGNFPGRFSGRQFSNSRSEMNVSTLELGDSALYLCASSYPQGGITDTQYFGPGTRLTVL.

The chain has TRBV2 and TRBJ2-5, with D possibly called TRBD1 or TRBD2 (5 bases each). From germline, CDR1 is SNHLY and CDR2 FYNNEI. The germline V and J ends were trimmed by 1 base and 5 bases, with 17 bases remaining between them. The CDR3 runs to 16 residues. CDR3 sequence: CASSEVWDVQVETQYF. CDR3 DNA: TGTGCCAGCAGTGAAGTTTGGGACGTACAGGTGGAGACCCAGTACTTC. Full variable domain (rest looked up from reference TRBV2 and TRBJ2-5): EPEVTQTPSHQVTQMGQEVILRCVPISNHLYFYWYRQILGQKVEFLVSFYNNEISEKSEIFDDQFSVERPDGSNFTLKIRSTKLEDSAMYFCASSEVWDVQVETQYFGPGTRLLVL.

The chain uses TRBV19 and TRBJ1-1, with TRBD1 matching over 8 bases. The germline CDR1 and CDR2 sequences are LNHDA and SQIVND (reference sequence). This CDR3 region has 13 residues. Unmatched junction bases numbered 2, after V lost 7 bases and J lost 1 base. Written as DNA, the CDR3 is TGTGCCAGTAAGGGACAGGAGAACACTGAAGCTTTCTTT. Protein: CASKGQENTEAFF. The whole variable domain, remainder taken from reference TRBV19 and TRBJ1-1, is DGGITQSPKYLFRKEGQNVTLSCEQNLNHDAMYWYRQDPGQGLRLIYYSQIVNDFQKGDIAEGYSVSREKKESFPLTVTSAQKNPTAFYLCASKGQENTEAFFGQGTRLTVV.

The V gene is TRBV7-9, the J gene TRBJ2-2; D is unresolved. In germline, CDR1 is SEHNR, CDR2 FQNEAQ (reference sequence). The CDR3 has 17 residues. V shed 2 bases and J shed 7 bases, with 20 bases lying between them. The CDR3 here is CASSLLARGSKIGELFF. CDR3 DNA sequence: TGTGCCAGCAGCTTACTGGCCAGAGGCTCCAAGATCGGGGAGCTGTTTTTT. The whole variable domain, filled in from reference TRBV7-9 and TRBJ2-2, reads DTGVSQNPRHKITKRGQNVTFRCDPISEHNRLYWYRQTLGQGPEFLTYFQNEAQLEKSRLLSDRFSAERPKGSFSTLEIQRTEQGDSAMYLCASSLLARGSKIGELFFGEGSRLTVL.